The clone carrying this TCR beta chain has a handful of counts. In TCRdb, the RT-PCR reads were re-called with MiXCR into one record per CDR3 protein. The sample has 530,000 or so distinct CDR3 sequences, 14% seen once; the top ten hold approximately 12%. The data were obtained in a study of response to subunit inactivated influenza vaccine. Trimming took off 3 bases at V and 0 bases at J, with 20 bases between the two ends. CDR3 length: 18 residues. Germline CDR1 is ENHRY and CDR2 is SYGVKD. This TCR was recovered from a man between 50 and 59 years old who received an inactivated influenza vaccine. The genes are TRBV10-3 and TRBJ1-1; D gene ambiguous. The sample consisted of PBMCs from blood, taken roughly 13 days after vaccination. The chain's CDR3 is CAISDRVIRSGLNTEAFF. The CDR3 DNA follows: TGTGCCATCAGTGACCGGGTTATCCGCTCAGGCCTGAACACTGAAGCTTTCTTT.